This record covers a single TCR beta chain. TCRdb re-called the RT-PCR reads with MiXCR, one entry per CDR3 protein. The sample has around 700,000 distinct CDR3 sequences, approximately 15% seen once; the top ten hold 3.6%. V was cut by 1 base and J by 11 bases, with 13 bases left in between. The CDR3 has 13 amino acids. The V gene's germline CDR1 is SGHTA and CDR2 FQGNSA. Sequencing was performed on memory CD4+ T cells from blood. This chain links TRBV7-2 with TRBJ2-3; perhaps TRBD1 as D (5 bases). The TCR sequence derives from a female donor in good health, serving as a healthy control. CDR3 coding DNA: TGTGCCAGCAGCTTAGAGGCAGGTCAGGGGCAGTATTTT. This translates into CASSLEAGQGQYF.